This TCR beta chain was sequenced during a study of Ad26.COV2.S vaccination and SARS-CoV-2 variants. Whole-study findings and limits: A substantial breadth of spike-specific CD8+ and CD4+ T cell responses after vaccination has been reported.

Treatment specified: roughly 18 received Ad26.COV2.S at low or high dose, single or two shots; roughly five received placebo; per-sample allocation not given. Sampling took place 63 days after the first vaccine or placebo injection. Adults aged 18-55 years in Boston included the donor. Clones were sequenced by immunoSEQ multiplex PCR, and TCRdb holds only the in-frame ones, with some missing. Here the sample spans 300,000 to 350,000 clones, roughly 90% being singletons. About this clone itself: Its antigen remains unknown. Other DNA sequences in this specimen translate into the identical CDR3.

The germline gives CDR1 SEHNR, CDR2 FQNEAQ (reference sequence). V was trimmed by 2 bases and J by 4 bases, leaving 11 bases between them. The CDR3 extends over 14 amino acids. The sample in question was peripheral blood, obtained in a trial of Ad26.COV2.S vaccine versus placebo. The chain has TRBV7-9 and TRBJ1-1; D is possibly TRBD1 (5 bases). This TCR came from a person aged 18-60 years who received the Ad26.COV2.S COVID-19 vaccine or a placebo. The CDR3 nucleotides read TGTGCCAGCAGCTTAAGTGGGGGTATCACTGAAGCTTTCTTT. Residues: CASSLSGGITEAFF.